The rows below give T cell receptor beta chains drawn from one sample of a study of monozygotic twins with inflammatory bowel disease. From the 5' RACE reads, TCRdb lists one entry per CDR3 protein and no DNA. Here the sample table reports 150,000 to 200,000 distinct CDR3 sequences. Input material: blood. The origin of the receptors is a human donor with ulcerative colitis or Crohn's disease, or a healthy co-twin of an affected twin (not recorded which). CDR3s include the opening cysteine and the closing phenylalanine or tryptophan.

j_call v_call cdr3_aa
TRBJ2-4 TRBV7-2 CASSGERSKNMQYF
TRBJ1-6 TRBV9 CASSVQSNNSPLHF
TRBJ2-7 TRBV19 CASGRTSSEQYF
TRBJ2-1 TRBV5-1 CATSFTSTSSSYNEQFF
TRBJ1-1 TRBV11-3 CASSSSGTAKAFF
TRBJ1-6 TRBV5-5 CASSLTGGQSPLHF
TRBJ2-5 TRBV12-3/TRBV12-4 CASSLTMASQGFQETQYF
TRBJ1-5 TRBV20-1 CSARPLRDSQYQPQHF
TRBJ1-1 TRBV12-3/TRBV12-4 CASTQGTVNTEAFF
TRBJ2-1 TRBV20-1 CSARPSTPLVGTSRKNEQFF
TRBJ1-1 TRBV28 CASTSRGEEAFF
TRBJ2-5 TRBV10-3 CAISAGDRGETQYF
TRBJ2-1 TRBV4-1 CASSGRSQPYNEQFF
TRBJ2-2 TRBV6-5 CASSYHNTGELFF
TRBJ1-5 TRBV7-8 CASTTGTGGNQPQHF
TRBJ1-2 TRBV28 CASSISYGYTF
TRBJ2-3 TRBV4-1 CASSRPGSGDFTDTQYF
TRBJ1-2 TRBV28 CASSAIIIGVFGSFYGYTF
TRBJ1-1 TRBV3-1 CASSQVPQGTEAFF
TRBJ1-5 TRBV18 CASSPNRDNQPQHF
TRBJ2-1 TRBV14 CASSPAKASTPWYNEQFF
TRBJ2-3 TRBV7-2 CASSQTGVSTDTQYF
TRBJ2-5 TRBV28 CASSLLGRGAAKETQYF
TRBJ2-7 TRBV12-3/TRBV12-4 CASSLDRARDEQYF
TRBJ2-1 TRBV6-5 CASSSSPLAESRNEQFF
TRBJ2-7 TRBV29-1 CSVEVGGSSYEQYF
TRBJ1-2 TRBV2 CASGTDYGYTF
TRBJ1-1 TRBV14 CASSQVPENYMNTEAFF
TRBJ2-4 TRBV6-5 CASSYSGRAGMQYF
TRBJ2-1 TRBV5-5 CASSLAGASNEQFF
TRBJ2-7 TRBV20-1 CSARLAGENFRGYEQYF
TRBJ2-5 TRBV7-3 CASSPDTEFKTQHF
TRBJ1-4 TRBV6-2/TRBV6-3 CASNDRADEKLFF
TRBJ2-1 TRBV9 CASSPQAGASEQFF
TRBJ2-3 TRBV7-2 CASSTLALSTDTQYF
TRBJ2-2 TRBV9 CASSVKVYPGLAGVGTGELFF
TRBJ2-1 TRBV5-1 CASSFDRALNEQFF
TRBJ2-2 TRBV5-6 CASSLKLAGGWTGELFF
TRBJ1-6 TRBV27 CASSTVGTENSPLHF
TRBJ1-5 TRBV20-1 CSARDTGGAGQPQHF